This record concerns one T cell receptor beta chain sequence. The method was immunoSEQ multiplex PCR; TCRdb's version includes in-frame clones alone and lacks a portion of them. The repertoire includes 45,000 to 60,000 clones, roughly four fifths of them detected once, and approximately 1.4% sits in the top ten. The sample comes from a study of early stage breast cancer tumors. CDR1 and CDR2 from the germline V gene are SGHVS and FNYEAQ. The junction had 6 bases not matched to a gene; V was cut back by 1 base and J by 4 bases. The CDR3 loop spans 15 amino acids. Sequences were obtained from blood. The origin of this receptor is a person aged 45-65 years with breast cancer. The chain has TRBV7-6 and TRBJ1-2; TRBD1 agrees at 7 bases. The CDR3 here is CASSLEGQSFYGYTF. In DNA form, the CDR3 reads TGTGCCAGCAGCTTAGAGGGACAGTCCTTCTATGGCTACACCTTC.